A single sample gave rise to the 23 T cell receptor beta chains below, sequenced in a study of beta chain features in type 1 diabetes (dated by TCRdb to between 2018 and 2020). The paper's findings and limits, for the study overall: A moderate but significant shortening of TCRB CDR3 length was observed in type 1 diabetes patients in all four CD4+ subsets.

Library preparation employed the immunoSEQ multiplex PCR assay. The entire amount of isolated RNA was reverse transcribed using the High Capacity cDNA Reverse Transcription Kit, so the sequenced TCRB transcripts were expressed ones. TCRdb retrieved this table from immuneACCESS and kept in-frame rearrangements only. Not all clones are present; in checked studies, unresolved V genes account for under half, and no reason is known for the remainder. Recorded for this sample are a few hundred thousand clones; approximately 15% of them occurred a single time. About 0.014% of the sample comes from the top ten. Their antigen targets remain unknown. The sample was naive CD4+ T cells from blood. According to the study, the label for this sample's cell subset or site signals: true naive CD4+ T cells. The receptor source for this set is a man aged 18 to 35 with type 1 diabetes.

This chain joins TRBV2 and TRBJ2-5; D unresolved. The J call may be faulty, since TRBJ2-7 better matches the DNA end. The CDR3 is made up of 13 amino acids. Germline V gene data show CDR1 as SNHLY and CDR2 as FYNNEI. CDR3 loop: CASIYQSSYEQYF. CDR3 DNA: TGTGCCAGCATCTACCAATCGTCCTACGAGCAGTACTTC.

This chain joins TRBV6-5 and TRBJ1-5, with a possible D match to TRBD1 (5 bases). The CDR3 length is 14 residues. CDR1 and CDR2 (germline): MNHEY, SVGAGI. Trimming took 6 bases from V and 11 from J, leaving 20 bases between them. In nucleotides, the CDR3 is TGTGCCAGCAGACTCACAGACATCGGGGGGGCCCAGCATTTT. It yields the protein CASRLTDIGGAQHF.

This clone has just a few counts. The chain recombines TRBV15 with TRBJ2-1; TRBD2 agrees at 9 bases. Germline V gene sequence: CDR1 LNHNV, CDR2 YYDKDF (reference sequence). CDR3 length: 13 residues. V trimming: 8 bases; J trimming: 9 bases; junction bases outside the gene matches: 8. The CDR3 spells CATHSAGGPEQFF. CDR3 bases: TGTGCCACCCATTCGGCGGGAGGGCCTGAGCAGTTCTTC.

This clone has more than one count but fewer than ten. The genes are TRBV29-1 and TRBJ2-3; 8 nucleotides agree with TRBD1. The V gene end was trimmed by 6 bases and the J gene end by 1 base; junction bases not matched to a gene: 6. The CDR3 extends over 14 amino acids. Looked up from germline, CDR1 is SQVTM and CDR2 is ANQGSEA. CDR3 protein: CSVGQASRTDTQYF. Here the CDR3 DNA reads TGCAGCGTGGGACAGGCTAGCCGCACAGATACGCAGTATTTT.

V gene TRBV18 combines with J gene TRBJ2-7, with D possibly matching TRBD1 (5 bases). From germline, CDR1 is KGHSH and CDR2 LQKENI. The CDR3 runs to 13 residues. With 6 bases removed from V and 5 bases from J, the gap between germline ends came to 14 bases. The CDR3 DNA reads TGTGCCAGCTCCACCGGGCAGGGTGACGAGCAGTACTTC. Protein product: CASSTGQGDEQYF.

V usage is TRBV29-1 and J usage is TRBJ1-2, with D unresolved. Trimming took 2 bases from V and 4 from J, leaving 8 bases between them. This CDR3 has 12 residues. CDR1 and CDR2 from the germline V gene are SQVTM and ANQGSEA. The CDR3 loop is CSVEPVGYGYTF. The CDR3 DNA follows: TGCAGCGTTGAACCGGTTGGCTATGGCTACACCTTC.

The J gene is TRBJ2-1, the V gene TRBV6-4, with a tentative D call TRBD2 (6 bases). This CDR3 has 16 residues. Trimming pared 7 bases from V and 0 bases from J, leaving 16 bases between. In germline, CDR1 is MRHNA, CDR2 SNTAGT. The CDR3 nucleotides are TGTGCCAGCACTATAGGACTAACCCACTCCTACAATGAGCAGTTCTTC. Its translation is CASTIGLTHSYNEQFF.

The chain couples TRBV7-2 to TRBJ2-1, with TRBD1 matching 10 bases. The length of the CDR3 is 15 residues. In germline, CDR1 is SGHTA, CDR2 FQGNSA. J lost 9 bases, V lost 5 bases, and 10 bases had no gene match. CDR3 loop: CASSPGQGPGGEQFF. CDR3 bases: TGTGCCAGCAGCCCGGGACAGGGGCCTGGGGGTGAGCAGTTCTTC.

CDR3 amino acids: CSVHTGGTDTQYF. In DNA form, the CDR3 reads TGCAGCGTCCACACCGGGGGCACAGATACGCAGTATTTT. V and J are TRBV29-1 and TRBJ2-3; D is possibly TRBD2 (5 bases). V was pared by 6 bases and J by 1 base, with 11 bases between. The CDR3 has 13 amino acids. Germline V gene lookup returns CDR1 SQVTM and CDR2 ANQGSEA.

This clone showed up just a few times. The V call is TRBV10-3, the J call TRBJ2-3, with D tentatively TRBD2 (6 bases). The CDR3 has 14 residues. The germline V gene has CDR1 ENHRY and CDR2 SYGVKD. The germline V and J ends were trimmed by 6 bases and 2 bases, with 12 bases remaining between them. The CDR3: CAIRARGITDTQYF. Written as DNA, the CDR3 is TGTGCCATCAGAGCACGGGGGATCACAGATACGCAGTATTTT.

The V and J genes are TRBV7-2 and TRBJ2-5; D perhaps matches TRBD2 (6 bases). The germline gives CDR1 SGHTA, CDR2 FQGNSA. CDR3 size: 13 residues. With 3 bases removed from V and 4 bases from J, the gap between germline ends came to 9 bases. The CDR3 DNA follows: TGTGCCAGCAGCTTCCAAGCGGGAGAGACCCAGTACTTC. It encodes CASSFQAGETQYF.

Here the CDR3 DNA reads TGTGCCAGCAGTTGGCAGGTCTATGGCTACACCTTC. Translating it yields CASSWQVYGYTF. This sequence joins TRBV28 and TRBJ1-2, with D unclear. V lost 4 bases and J 4 bases, leaving 7 bases between the germline ends. The CDR3 sequence is 12 residues long. Germline V gene data show CDR1 as MDHEN and CDR2 as SYDVKM.

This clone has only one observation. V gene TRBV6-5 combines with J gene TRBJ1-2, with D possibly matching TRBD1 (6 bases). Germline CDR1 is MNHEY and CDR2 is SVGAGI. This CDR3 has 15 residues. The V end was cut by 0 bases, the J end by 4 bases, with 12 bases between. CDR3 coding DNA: TGTGCCAGCAGTTACTCGTTTGGACAGCTCTATGGCTACACCTTC. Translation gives CASSYSFGQLYGYTF.

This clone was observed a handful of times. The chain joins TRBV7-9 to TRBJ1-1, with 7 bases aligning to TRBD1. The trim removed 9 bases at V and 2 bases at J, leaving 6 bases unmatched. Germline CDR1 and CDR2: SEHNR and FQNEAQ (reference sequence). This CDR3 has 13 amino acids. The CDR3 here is CASLQGGNTEAFF. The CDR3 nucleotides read TGTGCCAGTCTCCAGGGGGGAAACACTGAAGCTTTCTTT.

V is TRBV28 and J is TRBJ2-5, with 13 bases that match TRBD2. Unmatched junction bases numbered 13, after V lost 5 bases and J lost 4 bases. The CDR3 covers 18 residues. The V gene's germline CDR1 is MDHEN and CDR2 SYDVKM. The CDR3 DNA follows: TGTGCCAGCAGTCCAACCCGACTAGCGGGAGGATCAGGAGAGACCCAGTACTTC. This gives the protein CASSPTRLAGGSGETQYF.

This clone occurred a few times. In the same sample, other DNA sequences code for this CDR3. CDR3 sequence: CASSFGTSDYEQYF. The DNA of the CDR3 is TGCGCCAGCAGCTTCGGGACATCAGACTACGAGCAGTACTTC. The chain couples TRBV5-1 to TRBJ2-7, with D tentatively TRBD1 (6 bases). The CDR3 totals 14 residues. The ends were cut back, 2 bases at V and 3 bases at J, with 12 bases in the middle. Per germline, CDR1 SGHRS and CDR2 YFSETQ. Variable domain in full (rest from reference TRBV5-1 and TRBJ2-7): KAGVTQTPRYLIKTRGQQVTLSCSPISGHRSVSWYQQTPGQGLQFLFEYFSETQRNKGNFPGRFSGRQFSNSRSEMNVSTLELGDSALYLCASSFGTSDYEQYFGPGTRLTVT.

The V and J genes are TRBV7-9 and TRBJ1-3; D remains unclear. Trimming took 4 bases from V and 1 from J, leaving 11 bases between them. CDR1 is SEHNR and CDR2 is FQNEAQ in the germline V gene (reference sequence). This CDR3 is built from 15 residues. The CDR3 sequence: CASSSLSRSGNTIYF. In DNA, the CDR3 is TGTGCCAGCAGCTCCCTCTCCAGATCTGGAAACACCATATATTTT.

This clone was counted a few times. The CDR3 loop reads CASSSLRNEQFF. DNA for the CDR3: TGTGCCAGCAGCTCCCTTAGAAATGAGCAGTTCTTC. V gene TRBV7-9 combines with J gene TRBJ2-1; D is uncertain. This CDR3 spans 12 amino acids. V lost 4 bases and J lost 7, with 8 bases in between. CDR1 is SEHNR and CDR2 is FQNEAQ in the germline V gene (reference sequence).

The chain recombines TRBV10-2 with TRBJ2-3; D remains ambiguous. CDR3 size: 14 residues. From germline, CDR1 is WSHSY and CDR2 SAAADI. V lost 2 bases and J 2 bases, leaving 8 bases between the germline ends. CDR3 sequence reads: CASSEGGHTDTQYF. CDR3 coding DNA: TGCGCCAGCAGTGAGGGCGGCCACACAGATACGCAGTATTTT.

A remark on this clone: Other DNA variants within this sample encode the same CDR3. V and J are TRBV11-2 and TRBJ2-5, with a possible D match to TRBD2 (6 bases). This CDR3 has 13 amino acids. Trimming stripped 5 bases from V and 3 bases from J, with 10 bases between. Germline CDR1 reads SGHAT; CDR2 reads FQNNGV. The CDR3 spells CASSPRLEETQYF. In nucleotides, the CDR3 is TGTGCCAGCAGCCCAAGACTAGAAGAGACCCAGTACTTC.

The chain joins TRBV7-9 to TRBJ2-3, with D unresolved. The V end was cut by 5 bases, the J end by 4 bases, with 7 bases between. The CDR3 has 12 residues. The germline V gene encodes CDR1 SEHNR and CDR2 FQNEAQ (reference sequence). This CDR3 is CASSNEPDTQYF. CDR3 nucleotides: TGTGCCAGCAGCAACGAGCCAGATACGCAGTATTTT.

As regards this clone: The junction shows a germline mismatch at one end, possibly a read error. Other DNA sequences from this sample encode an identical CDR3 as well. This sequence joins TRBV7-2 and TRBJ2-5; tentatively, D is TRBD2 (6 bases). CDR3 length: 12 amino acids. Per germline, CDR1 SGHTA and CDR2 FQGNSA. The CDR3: CASSLARETQYF. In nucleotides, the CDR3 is TGTGCCAGCAGCCTAGCGAGGGAGACCCAGTACTTC.

The CDR3: CASSFLRDRAYF. The CDR3 coding sequence is TGTGCCAGCAGTTTTCTCCGGGACAGGGCGTACTTC. This sequence joins TRBV28 and TRBJ2-7, with 9 bases fitting TRBD1. V lost 3 bases to trimming and J lost 12 bases; unmatched junction nucleotides: 6. Germline V gene sequence: CDR1 MDHEN, CDR2 SYDVKM. This CDR3 spans 12 amino acids. The entire variable domain, with the rest obtained from reference TRBV28 and TRBJ2-7, is as follows: DVKVTQSSRYLVKRTGEKVFLECVQDMDHENMFWYRQDPGLGLRLIYFSYDVKMKEKGDIPEGYSVSREKKERFSLILESASTNQTSMYLCASSFLRDRAYFGPGTRLTVT.